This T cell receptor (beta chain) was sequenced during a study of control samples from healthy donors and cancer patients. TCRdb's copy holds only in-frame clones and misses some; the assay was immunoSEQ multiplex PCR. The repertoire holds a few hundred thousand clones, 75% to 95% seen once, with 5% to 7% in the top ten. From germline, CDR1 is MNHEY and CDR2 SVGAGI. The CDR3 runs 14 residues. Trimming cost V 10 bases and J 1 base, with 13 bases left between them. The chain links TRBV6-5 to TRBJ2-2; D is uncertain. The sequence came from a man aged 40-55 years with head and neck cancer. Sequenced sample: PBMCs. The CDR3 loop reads CATREQLNTGELFF. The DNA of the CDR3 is TGTGCCACCCGCGAACAACTGAACACCGGGGAGCTGTTTTTT.